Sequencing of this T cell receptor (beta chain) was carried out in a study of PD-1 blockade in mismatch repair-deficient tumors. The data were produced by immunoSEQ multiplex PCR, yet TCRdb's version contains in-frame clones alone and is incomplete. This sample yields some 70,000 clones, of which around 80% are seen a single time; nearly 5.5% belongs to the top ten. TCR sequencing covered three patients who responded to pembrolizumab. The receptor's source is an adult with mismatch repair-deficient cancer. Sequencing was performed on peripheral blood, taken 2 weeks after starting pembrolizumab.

The DNA for the CDR3 is TGTGCCAGCAGTTCCGACAGGGGTGGAGGAAACACCATATATTTT. Encoded protein: CASSSDRGGGNTIYF. The V call is TRBV6-6, the J call TRBJ1-3; 8 nucleotides align to TRBD1. Trimming removed 4 bases from V and 4 bases from J; junction bases left unmatched: 6. The V gene's germline CDR1 is MNHNY and CDR2 SVGAGI (reference sequence). The length of the CDR3 is 15 residues.